This entry is about one TCR beta chain. The data were taken from a study of blood T cell repertoires in COVID-19. Looking at the study overall: The United States, Italy and Spain were the sources of the acute and convalescent COVID-19 samples. T cells, B-cell-depleted T cells, or PBMCs supplied cDNA or gDNA.

Trimming left V 6 bases short and J 7 bases short, with 16 bases between. Germline V lookup: CDR1 SGHKS, CDR2 YYEKEE (reference sequence). The CDR3 contains 14 residues. Libraries were prepared by immunoSEQ multiplex PCR; TCRdb keeps only in-frame clonotypes and omits some of them. The data hold some 190,000 clones, with 82% observed a single time. The chain has TRBV5-5 and TRBJ2-2; D possibly corresponds to TRBD2 (6 bases). Sequencing was done on a sample of peripheral blood. This TCR came from a woman older than 75 with active or convalescent COVID-19. CDR3 coding DNA: TGTGCCAGCATCCCAGTAGCGGTTATCGGGGAGCTGTTTTTT. Residues: CASIPVAVIGELFF. Full variable domain (rest looked up from reference TRBV5-5 and TRBJ2-2): DAGVTQSPTHLIKTRGQQVTLRCSPISGHKSVSWYQQVLGQGPQFIFQYYEKEERGRGNFPDRFSARQFPNYSSELNVNALLLGDSALYLCASIPVAVIGELFFGEGSRLTVL.